This TCR beta chain was found in a study of T-cell memory formation after mild COVID-19. TCRdb re-called the 5' RACE reads through MiXCR, storing one row per CDR3 protein. Here the sample spans 30,000 to 35,000 distinct CDR3 sequences, approximately 7.7% being singletons. Many counts were recorded for this clonotype. As yet, its antigen is unknown. Study-level results: Clones contracting day 15 to 85 were balanced CD4/CD8; later expanders leaned CD4+. A second wave of clones peaked on day 37, and their SARS-CoV-2 specificity went unconfirmed.

V was clipped by 10 bases and J by 6 bases; unmatched bases: 9. The CDR3 sequence is 12 residues long. Germline V CDR1 and CDR2: MNHNS, SASEGT. The receptor was isolated from a man aged 18-30 years who had mild COVID-19 (a few samples of this study predate the infection). Cell type and time point are not known. The chain employs TRBV6-1 and TRBJ2-7, with 7 bases lining up with TRBD1. The sample taken for sequencing was PBMCs or a T cell subset sorted from them (not recorded which). Written as DNA, the CDR3 is TGTGCCACCGGACAGGTGACCAGCGAGCAGTACGTC. The encoded protein is CATGQVTSEQYV.